This T cell receptor (beta chain) was sequenced for a study of response to subunit inactivated influenza vaccine. Whole-study findings and limits: The study's authors posited that every seasonal influenza vaccination enlists few new T cells.

TCRdb re-called the RT-PCR reads through MiXCR, storing one row per CDR3 protein. The table shows roughly 760,000 distinct CDR3 sequences, with 21% occurring only once. In germline, CDR1 is KGHSH, CDR2 LQKENI. The germline V and J ends were trimmed by 2 bases and 2 bases, with 10 bases remaining between them. The length of the CDR3 is 14 residues. This clonotype was found a few times. Antigen specificity is unknown. The chain links TRBV18 to TRBJ2-7; D is perhaps TRBD2 (6 bases). The clonotype comes from a man aged 45-60 years who received an inactivated influenza vaccine. Sequenced here: PBMCs from blood, sampled roughly 5 days after vaccination. DNA for the CDR3: TGTGCCAGCTCACCAGGAGGGCACACCTACGAGCAGTACTTC. It specifies CASSPGGHTYEQYF. The variable domain in full, completed from reference TRBV18 and TRBJ2-7, reads NAGVMQNPRHLVRRRGQEARLRCSPMKGHSHVYWYRQLPEEGLKFMVYLQKENIIDESGMPKERFSAEFPKEGPSILRIQQVVRGDSAAYFCASSPGGHTYEQYFGPGTRLTVT.